A selection of T cell receptor beta chains follows, all from one sample in a study of T cell responses to AZD1222 COVID-19 vaccine. The assay was immunoSEQ multiplex PCR, and TCRdb's table has in-frame clones only and misses some. The sample lists 80,000 to 100,000 clones; around nine tenths were seen once. Sequencing used peripheral blood, obtained 28 days after the second AZD1222 dose. The receptors stem from an adult who received the AZD1222 COVID-19 vaccine. CDR3s include the opening cysteine and the closing phenylalanine or tryptophan. The order of the fields is CDR3 protein, CDR3 DNA, J gene, V gene, D gene, clone size. The D gene is left open where the match is weak. Expanded clones are given a class, and other clones once, few, many or no size at all.

CDR3: CASSYSRVAEAFF
DNA: TGTGCCAGCAGTTACTCGAGGGTGGCTGAAGCTTTCTTT
J: TRBJ1-1
V: TRBV6-5
D: NA
size: NA

CDR3: CAWSSGGGTDTQYF
DNA: TGTGCCTGGAGTAGCGGGGGGGGCACAGATACGCAGTATTTT
J: TRBJ2-3
V: TRBV30
D: TRBD2
size: NA

CDR3: CASSLGGNYGYTF
DNA: TGCGCCAGCAGCTTGGGAGGGAACTATGGCTACACCTTC
J: TRBJ1-2
V: TRBV5-1
D: NA
size: NA

CDR3: CAITTQGFYTF
DNA: TGTGCCATCACTACCCAGGGGTTTTACACCTTC
J: TRBJ1-2
V: TRBV10-3
D: NA
size: NA

CDR3: CASQPRSGGGGYTF
DNA: TGTGCCAGCCAGCCAAGATCAGGGGGCGGTGGCTACACCTTC
J: TRBJ1-2
V: TRBV3-1/TRBV3-2
D: TRBD1
size: few

CDR3: CASKNGGAQNIQYF
DNA: TGTGCCAGCAAGAACGGGGGGGCCCAAAACATTCAGTACTTC
J: TRBJ2-4
V: TRBV28
D: TRBD2
size: NA

CDR3: CSAVDSYEQYF
DNA: TGCAGTGCCGTGGACAGTTACGAGCAGTACTTC
J: TRBJ2-7
V: TRBV20-1
D: NA
size: NA

CDR3: CASSAGNSYNEQFF
DNA: TGTGCCAGCAGCGCAGGGAACTCCTACAATGAGCAGTTCTTC
J: TRBJ2-1
V: TRBV9
D: NA
size: NA

CDR3: CASSFDGQKNTGELFF
DNA: TGCGCCAGCAGCTTTGACGGACAGAAAAACACCGGGGAGCTGTTTTTT
J: TRBJ2-2
V: TRBV5-1
D: NA
size: NA

CDR3: CASRTTHNYGYTF
DNA: TGTGCCAGCAGGACAACCCATAACTATGGCTACACCTTC
J: TRBJ1-2
V: TRBV6-5
D: NA
size: NA